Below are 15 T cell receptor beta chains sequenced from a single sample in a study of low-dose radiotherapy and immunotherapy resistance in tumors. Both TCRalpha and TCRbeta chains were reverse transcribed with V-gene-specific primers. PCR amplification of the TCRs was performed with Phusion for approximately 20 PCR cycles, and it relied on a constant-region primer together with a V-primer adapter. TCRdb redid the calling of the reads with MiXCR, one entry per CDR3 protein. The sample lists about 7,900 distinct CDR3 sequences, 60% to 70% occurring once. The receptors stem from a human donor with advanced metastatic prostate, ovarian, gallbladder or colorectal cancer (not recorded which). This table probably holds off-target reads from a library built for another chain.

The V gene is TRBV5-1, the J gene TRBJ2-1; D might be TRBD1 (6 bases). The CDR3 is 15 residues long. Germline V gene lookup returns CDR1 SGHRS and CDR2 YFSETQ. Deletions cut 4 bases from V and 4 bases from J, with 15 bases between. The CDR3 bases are TGCGCCAGCAGCGGACGACAGGTATCTTACAATGAGCAGTTCTTC. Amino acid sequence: CASSGRQVSYNEQFF. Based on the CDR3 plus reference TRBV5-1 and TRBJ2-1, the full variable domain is KAGVTQTPRYLIKTRGQQVTLSCSPISGHRSVSWYQQTPGQGLQFLFEYFSETQRNKGNFPGRFSGRQFSNSRSEMNVSTLELGDSALYLCASSGRQVSYNEQFFGPGTRLTVL.

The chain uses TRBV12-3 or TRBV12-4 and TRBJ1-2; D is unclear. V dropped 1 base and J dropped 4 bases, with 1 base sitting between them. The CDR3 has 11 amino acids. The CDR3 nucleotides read TGTGCCAGCAGTTTAGGCTATGGCTACACCTTC. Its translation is CASSLGYGYTF.

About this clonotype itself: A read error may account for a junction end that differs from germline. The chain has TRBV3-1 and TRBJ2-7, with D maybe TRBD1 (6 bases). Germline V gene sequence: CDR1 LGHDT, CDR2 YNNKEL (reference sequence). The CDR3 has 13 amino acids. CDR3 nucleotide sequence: TGTGCCAGCAGCCAAGACGAGTTAACAGGGCAACACTTC. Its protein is CASSQDELTGQHF.

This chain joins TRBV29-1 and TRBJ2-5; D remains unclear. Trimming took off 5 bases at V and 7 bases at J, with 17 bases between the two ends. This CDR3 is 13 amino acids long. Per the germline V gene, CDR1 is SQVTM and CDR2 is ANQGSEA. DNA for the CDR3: TGCAGCGTTTTCAGACCTCAAGAGGTGACCCAGTACTTC. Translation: CSVFRPQEVTQYF.

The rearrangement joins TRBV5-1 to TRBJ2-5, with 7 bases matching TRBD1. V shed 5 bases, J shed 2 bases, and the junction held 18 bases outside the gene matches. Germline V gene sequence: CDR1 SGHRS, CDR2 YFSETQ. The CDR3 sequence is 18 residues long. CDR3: CASSIETGSYRMQETQYF. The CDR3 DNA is TGCGCCAGCAGTATCGAGACAGGGTCCTACAGGATGCAAGAGACCCAGTACTTC.

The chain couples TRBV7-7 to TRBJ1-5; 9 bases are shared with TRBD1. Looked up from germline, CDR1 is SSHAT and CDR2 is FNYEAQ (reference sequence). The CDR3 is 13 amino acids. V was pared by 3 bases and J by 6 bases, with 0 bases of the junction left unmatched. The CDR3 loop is CASSLGQGQPQHF. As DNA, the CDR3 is TGTGCCAGCAGCTTGGGACAGGGTCAGCCCCAGCATTTT. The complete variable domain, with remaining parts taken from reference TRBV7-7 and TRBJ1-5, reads GAGVSQSPRYKVTKRGQDVTLRCDPISSHATLYWYQQALGQGPEFLTYFNYEAQPDKSGLPSDRFSAERPEGSISTLTIQRTEQRDSAMYRCASSLGQGQPQHFGDGTRLSIL.

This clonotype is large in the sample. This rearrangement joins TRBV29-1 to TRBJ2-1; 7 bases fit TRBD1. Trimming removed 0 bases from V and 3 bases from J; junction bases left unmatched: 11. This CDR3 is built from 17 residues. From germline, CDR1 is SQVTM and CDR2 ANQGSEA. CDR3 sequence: CSVEDPRDSEFYNEQFF. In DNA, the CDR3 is TGCAGCGTTGAAGACCCCAGGGACAGTGAATTCTACAATGAGCAGTTCTTC.

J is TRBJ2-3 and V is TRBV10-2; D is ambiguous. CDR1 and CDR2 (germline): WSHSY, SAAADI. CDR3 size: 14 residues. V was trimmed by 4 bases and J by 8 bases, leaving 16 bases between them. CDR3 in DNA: TGCGCCAGCAGTGGGGCCCCCCTGGTCGGTACGCAGTATTTT. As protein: CASSGAPLVGTQYF.

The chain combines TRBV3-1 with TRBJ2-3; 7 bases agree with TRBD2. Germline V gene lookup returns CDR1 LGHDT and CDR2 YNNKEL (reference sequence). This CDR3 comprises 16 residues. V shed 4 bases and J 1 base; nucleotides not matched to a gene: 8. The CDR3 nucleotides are TGTGCCAGCAGCCTCCTCGGACTAGGTGGCACAGATACGCAGTATTTT. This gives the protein CASSLLGLGGTDTQYF.

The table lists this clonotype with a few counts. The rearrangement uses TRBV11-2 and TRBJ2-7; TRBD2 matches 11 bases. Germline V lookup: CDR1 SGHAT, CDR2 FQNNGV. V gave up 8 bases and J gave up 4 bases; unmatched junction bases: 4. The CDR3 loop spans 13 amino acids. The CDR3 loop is CASVLAGDYEQYF. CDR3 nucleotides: TGTGCCAGCGTACTAGCGGGAGATTACGAGCAGTACTTC. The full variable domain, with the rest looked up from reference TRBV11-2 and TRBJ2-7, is EAGVAQSPRYKIIEKRQSVAFWCNPISGHATLYWYQQILGQGPKLLIQFQNNGVVDDSQLPKDRFSAERLKGVDSTLKIQPAKLEDSAVYLCASVLAGDYEQYFGPGTRLTVT.

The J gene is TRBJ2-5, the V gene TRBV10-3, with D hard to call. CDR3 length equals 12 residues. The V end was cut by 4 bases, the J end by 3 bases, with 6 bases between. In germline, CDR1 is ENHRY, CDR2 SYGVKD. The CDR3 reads CAISGGEETQYF. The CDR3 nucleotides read TGTGCCATCAGTGGGGGTGAAGAGACCCAGTACTTC.

CDR3 coding DNA: TGTGCCAGTAGCCTTCAAGCGGGAGAATACGAGCAGTACTTC. Amino acids: CASSLQAGEYEQYF. The chain couples TRBV19 to TRBJ2-7; TRBD2 matches 8 bases. The CDR3 runs 14 residues. V was pared by 6 bases and J by 4 bases, with 8 bases of the junction left unmatched. CDR1 is LNHDA and CDR2 is SQIVND in the germline V gene (reference sequence).

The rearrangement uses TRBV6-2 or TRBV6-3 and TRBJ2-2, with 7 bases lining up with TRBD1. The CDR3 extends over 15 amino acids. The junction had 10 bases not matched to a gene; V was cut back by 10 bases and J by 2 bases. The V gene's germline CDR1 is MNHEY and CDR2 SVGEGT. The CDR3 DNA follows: TGTGCCACCCCCGCCGGGACAGACAACACCGGGGAGCTGTTTTTT. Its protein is CATPAGTDNTGELFF.

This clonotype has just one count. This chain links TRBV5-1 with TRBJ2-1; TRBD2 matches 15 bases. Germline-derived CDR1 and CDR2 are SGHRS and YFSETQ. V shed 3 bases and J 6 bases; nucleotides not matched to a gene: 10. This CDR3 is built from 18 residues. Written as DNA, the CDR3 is TGCGCCAGCAGCTACGGGACTAGCGGGAGGAGGATTGGCAATGAGCAGTTCTTC. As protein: CASSYGTSGRRIGNEQFF.

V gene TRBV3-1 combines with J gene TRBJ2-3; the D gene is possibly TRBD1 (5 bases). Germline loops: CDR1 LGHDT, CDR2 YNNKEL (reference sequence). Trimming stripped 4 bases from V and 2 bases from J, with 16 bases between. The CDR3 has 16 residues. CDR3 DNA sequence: TGTGCCAGCAGCCCAAACAGGCTTTCTGTCACAGATACGCAGTATTTT. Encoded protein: CASSPNRLSVTDTQYF.